The 21 T cell receptor beta chains presented below share a single source sample, sequenced in a study of OX40 agonist ivuxolimab in advanced cancers. TCRdb's copy holds only in-frame clones and misses some; the assay was immunoSEQ multiplex PCR. The table has about 62,000 clones, around 85% seen once. The sample in question was CD4+ or CD8+ T cells sorted from blood, obtained in a trial of the OX40 agonist ivuxolimab. The source of these receptors is an adult with an advanced solid tumor such as melanoma, head and neck, liver or kidney cancer.

This clone was seen a single time. This chain connects TRBV4-2 to TRBJ1-1; unclear D gene. V shed 0 bases and J shed 0 bases, with 11 bases lying between them. The germline CDR1 and CDR2 sequences are LGHNA and YNFKEQ. This CDR3 has 16 residues. CDR3 DNA sequence: TGTGCCAGCAGCCAAGATGGGCAGGCGTTGAACACTGAAGCTTTCTTT. It codes for CASSQDGQALNTEAFF.

This clone turned up a few times. V and J are TRBV6-1 and TRBJ2-5; D is perhaps TRBD2 (7 bases). V lost 1 base to trimming and J lost 7 bases, with 13 bases between them. Germline lookup yields CDR1 MNHNS and CDR2 SASEGT. This CDR3 has 14 amino acids. The CDR3 DNA is TGTGCCAGCAGTGAAGGAGGGGGGGCAGGGACCCAGTACTTC. Translating it yields CASSEGGGAGTQYF.

CDR3 sequence reads: CASNPGQAFNSPLHF. Written as DNA, the CDR3 is TGTGCCAGCAACCCGGGACAGGCATTTAATTCACCCCTCCACTTT. The rearrangement uses TRBV28 and TRBJ1-6; 8 bases are a match to TRBD1. V lost 7 bases and J lost 6; bases outside the gene matches: 8. The germline V gene has CDR1 MDHEN and CDR2 SYDVKM. The CDR3 has 15 residues.

This chain joins TRBV2 and TRBJ2-1; D gene ambiguous. The germline V and J ends were trimmed by 7 bases and 0 bases, with 13 bases remaining between them. The CDR3 runs to 15 residues. Germline assignment: CDR1 SNHLY and CDR2 FYNNEI. The CDR3, as DNA: TGTGCCAGCAAAAGGGAACAAAGCTCCTACAATGAGCAGTTCTTC. Translated: CASKREQSSYNEQFF.

J is TRBJ1-1 and V is TRBV2, with D maybe TRBD1 (6 bases). The CDR3 runs 14 residues. Trimming pared 6 bases from V and 0 bases from J, leaving 11 bases between. The germline V gene has CDR1 SNHLY and CDR2 FYNNEI. CDR3 region: CASRRGHLNTEAFF. CDR3 in DNA: TGTGCCAGCAGGAGGGGACACTTGAACACTGAAGCTTTCTTT.

The chain links TRBV2 to TRBJ2-3; D call uncertain. The germline V gene has CDR1 SNHLY and CDR2 FYNNEI. The CDR3 runs 13 residues. Trimming left V 8 bases short and J 1 base short, with 10 bases between. The CDR3 DNA follows: TGTGCCAGCCACGCCGAGCGCACAGATACGCAGTATTTT. The encoded protein is CASHAERTDTQYF.

The chain combines TRBV28 with TRBJ2-1, with 8 bases that match TRBD2. This CDR3 has 12 amino acids. Germline CDR1 and CDR2: MDHEN and SYDVKM. The CDR3 reads CASTSDYNEQFF. CDR3 nucleotide sequence: TGTGCGTCGACTAGCGACTACAATGAGCAGTTCTTC.

This chain joins TRBV4-1 and TRBJ2-5; 10 bases line up with TRBD1. Germline CDR1 reads MGHRA; CDR2 reads YSYEKL. V was pared by 3 bases and J by 3 bases, with 7 bases of the junction left unmatched. This CDR3 contains 16 residues. This CDR3 reads CASSHPRQGAEETQYF. The CDR3 DNA follows: TGCGCCAGCAGCCATCCTAGACAGGGGGCGGAAGAGACCCAGTACTTC.

The V call is TRBV4-1, the J call TRBJ2-3; the D gene is possibly TRBD1 (6 bases). Trimming removed 0 bases at V and 0 bases at J, with 16 bases between. The germline V gene encodes CDR1 MGHRA and CDR2 YSYEKL. This CDR3 contains 18 residues. The CDR3 sequence is CASSQDQGGGVSTDTQYF. For the CDR3, the DNA is TGCGCCAGCAGCCAAGATCAAGGGGGTGGGGTTAGCACAGATACGCAGTATTTT.

V usage is TRBV15 and J usage is TRBJ2-7; TRBD1 aligns across 9 bases. The CDR3 is made up of 15 amino acids. The J segment lost 6 bases and the V segment lost 3 bases, leaving 9 bases of the junction unmatched. Germline V gene lookup returns CDR1 LNHNV and CDR2 YYDKDF (reference sequence). CDR3 residues: CATSRGGQGGGEQYF. The DNA for the CDR3 is TGTGCCACCAGCAGGGGGGGACAGGGAGGAGGCGAGCAGTACTTC. Using reference TRBV15 and TRBJ2-7 for the parts outside the CDR3, the full variable domain is DAMVIQNPRYQVTQFGKPVTLSCSQTLNHNVMYWYQQKSSQAPKLLFHYYDKDFNNEADTPDNFQSRRPNTSFCFLDIRSPGLGDTAMYLCATSRGGQGGGEQYFGPGTRLTVT.

The chain joins TRBV5-8 to TRBJ1-5, with TRBD1 identical over 7 bases. V trimming: 3 bases; J trimming: 7 bases; junction bases outside the gene matches: 7. CDR3 length: 14 amino acids. CDR1 is SGHTS and CDR2 is YDEGEE in the germline V gene. This CDR3 reads CASSYDRAGQPQHF. The DNA of the CDR3 is TGTGCCAGCAGCTACGACAGGGCGGGGCAGCCCCAGCATTTT. The full variable domain, its missing parts supplied by reference TRBV5-8 and TRBJ1-5, is EAGVTQSPTHLIKTRGQQATLRCSPISGHTSVYWYQQALGLGLQFLLWYDEGEERNRGNFPPRFSGRQFPNYSSELNVNALELEDSALYLCASSYDRAGQPQHFGDGTRLSIL.

J is TRBJ2-3 and V is TRBV7-9, with TRBD2 as a possible D gene (6 bases). The V gene's germline CDR1 is SEHNR and CDR2 FQNEAQ (reference sequence). The CDR3 is 16 amino acids. Trimming stripped 0 bases from V and 4 bases from J, with 14 bases between. The CDR3 nucleotides read TGTGCCAGCAGCTTAGCGAGGGACTCAACCTCAGATACGCAGTATTTT. This gives the protein CASSLARDSTSDTQYF.

The chain couples TRBV11-3 to TRBJ2-1, with a possible D match to TRBD2 (5 bases). The germline V gene encodes CDR1 SGHNT and CDR2 YENEEA. Trimming stripped 3 bases from V and 4 bases from J, with 7 bases between. The CDR3 sequence is 13 residues long. This chain's CDR3 is CASSLDFYNEQFF. CDR3 DNA: TGTGCCAGCAGCTTGGACTTTTACAATGAGCAGTTCTTC.

This chain uses TRBV6-1 with TRBJ1-1; TRBD1 matches 7 bases. There are 14 residues in the CDR3. Germline CDR1 reads MNHNS; CDR2 reads SASEGT. The junction had 3 bases not matched to a gene; V was cut back by 2 bases and J by 3 bases. The CDR3 sequence is CASSETGVDTEAFF. DNA of the CDR3: TGTGCCAGCAGTGAAACAGGGGTTGACACTGAAGCTTTCTTT.

This chain uses TRBV10-3 with TRBJ2-5, with a tentative D call TRBD2 (5 bases). This CDR3 spans 16 amino acids. The V end lost 5 bases, the J end lost 4 bases, and 20 bases lay between the germline ends. Germline-derived CDR1 and CDR2 are ENHRY and SYGVKD. The CDR3 DNA is TGTGCCATCAGTTCTTTGCCGGGGAGAGGTGGAGAGACCCAGTACTTC. Encoded protein: CAISSLPGRGGETQYF.

The rearrangement links TRBV19 to TRBJ2-3, with D possibly being TRBD2 (6 bases). CDR1 is LNHDA, CDR2 SQIVND, per germline (reference sequence). Trimming left V 5 bases short and J 4 bases short, with 16 bases between. This CDR3 is built from 15 residues. Here the CDR3 DNA reads TGTGCCAGTAGTGCCCGACTAGATCCCCCAGATACGCAGTATTTT. Protein: CASSARLDPPDTQYF. The whole variable domain, remainder taken from reference TRBV19 and TRBJ2-3, is DGGITQSPKYLFRKEGQNVTLSCEQNLNHDAMYWYRQDPGQGLRLIYYSQIVNDFQKGDIAEGYSVSREKKESFPLTVTSAQKNPTAFYLCASSARLDPPDTQYFGPGTRLTVL.

V gene TRBV2 combines with J gene TRBJ1-1, with D possibly matching TRBD1 (6 bases). Trimming shortened V by 9 bases and J by 0 bases, and 14 bases separated the two germline ends. This CDR3 has 14 amino acids. Per germline, CDR1 SNHLY and CDR2 FYNNEI. CDR3 coding DNA: TGTGCCAGTTCTTCGCAGGGGATGAACACTGAAGCTTTCTTT. As protein: CASSSQGMNTEAFF.

This chain links TRBV7-8 with TRBJ2-3, with TRBD2 matching 7 bases. The CDR3 is 16 residues long. The germline gives CDR1 SGHVS, CDR2 FQNEAQ. The V and J ends lost 5 bases and 2 bases, in that order; junction bases with no gene match: 10. CDR3 nucleotides: TGTGCCAGCAGCCAAGTTCTGGGAGGGGCCACAGATACGCAGTATTTT. This gives the protein CASSQVLGGATDTQYF.

J is TRBJ2-3 and V is TRBV9, with TRBD2 matching over 8 bases. This CDR3 region has 17 residues. Germline V CDR1 and CDR2: SGDLS, YYNGEE. Trimming at V came to 3 bases and at J to 1 base, leaving 10 bases not matched to a gene. CDR3 bases: TGTGCCAGCAGCGCCGCGGGAGGAGGGGCTCGCACAGATACGCAGTATTTT. Translation: CASSAAGGGARTDTQYF.

The CDR3 here is CASSYAMNTEAFF. The DNA of the CDR3 is TGTGCCAGCAGTTACGCTATGAACACTGAAGCTTTCTTT. The chain recombines TRBV6-5 with TRBJ1-1; D remains ambiguous. Germline V CDR1 and CDR2: MNHEY, SVGAGI. Trimming left V 2 bases short and J 0 bases short, with 4 bases between. This CDR3 is 13 amino acids long.

This chain links TRBV27 with TRBJ1-2; D remains ambiguous. The V and J ends lost 3 bases and 0 bases respectively, with 5 bases between them. Germline loops: CDR1 MNHEY, CDR2 SMNVEV (reference sequence). The CDR3 sequence is 13 residues long. CDR3 amino acids: CASSFSANYGYTF. The CDR3 region has the DNA TGTGCCAGCAGTTTCAGTGCTAACTATGGCTACACCTTC.